This TCR beta chain appears in the sequencing data of a study of blood T cell repertoires in COVID-19. Study as a whole: Sources were T cells, B-cell-depleted T cells, or PBMCs; the material itself was cDNA or gDNA.

The CDR3 length is 14 residues. Trimming took off 1 base at V and 4 bases at J, with 11 bases between the two ends. Germline V lookup: CDR1 SGHVS, CDR2 FNYEAQ. The sample holds a few counts of this clone. Original methodology: Estimation of nucleated cell counts was performed using reference gene primer amplification. The table came from immunoSEQ multiplex PCR; TCRdb's copy has only in-frame clones and leaves some out. V, J and clone size reflect that table, while D and trimming were determined from the DNA. The sample shows almost 200,000 clones, about 76% of them seen only once. The origin of this receptor is a woman aged 40-49 years with COVID-19, enrolled during active disease. Sequences were obtained from peripheral blood. The V gene is TRBV7-6, the J gene TRBJ2-7, with D perhaps TRBD1 (5 bases). The CDR3 DNA reads as TGTGCCAGCAGCTTAGTTCAGGGTAGGTACGAGCAGTACTTC. Translated, it gives CASSLVQGRYEQYF.